This T cell receptor (beta chain) came from a study of blood T cell repertoires in COVID-19. Across the whole study: Sources were T cells, B-cell-depleted T cells, or PBMCs; the material itself was cDNA or gDNA.

Profiled with immunoSEQ multiplex PCR; TCRdb holds only in-frame clones, not every one. The table shows a few hundred thousand clones, with roughly 84% occurring only once. Germline V lookup: CDR1 SEHNR, CDR2 FQNEAQ (reference sequence). Trimming removed 5 bases from V and 7 bases from J; junction bases left unmatched: 1. CDR3 length: 11 residues. In this sample, this clone turned up a few times. The TCR sequence derives from a woman aged 18-29 years with acute or convalescent COVID-19. The sample comprised peripheral blood. This chain connects TRBV7-9 to TRBJ1-2; 7 bases agree with TRBD1. The CDR3 loop reads CASSTGAGYTF. CDR3 DNA sequence: TGTGCCAGCAGCACAGGGGCTGGCTACACCTTC.